This T cell receptor (beta chain) was captured by sequencing in a study of cytomegalovirus exposure and HLA in healthy donors. Study-wide background: Prior work identified 95 million to 120 million unique TCR beta sequences in 150 million to 200 million T cells.

On this clone itself: Its antigen is currently unknown.

PCR used 60 Vbeta primers and 13 Jbeta primers. Clones were read by immunoSEQ multiplex PCR, and TCRdb kept only the in-frame ones, dropping some. The table for this sample gives roughly 62,000 clones. Study-wide points: CMV serostatus alone was available as immune exposure information. Earlier analysis yielded a pattern in which most TCR beta V segments were productive about 90% or about 30% of the time.

Germline V gene data show CDR1 as MNHEY and CDR2 as SMNVEV (reference sequence). The CDR3 loop spans 17 amino acids. The V and J ends lost 3 bases and 3 bases, in that order; junction bases with no gene match: 5. The sequencing sample was made of PBMCs. The clonotype was recovered from a woman aged 18-29 years in good health and CMV-seronegative. The rearrangement uses TRBV27 and TRBJ2-2; 12 nucleotides match TRBD2. The CDR3 loop reads CASSFLRLAGDTGELFF. The DNA for the CDR3 is TGTGCCAGCAGTTTCCTCCGACTAGCGGGGGACACCGGGGAGCTGTTTTTT.